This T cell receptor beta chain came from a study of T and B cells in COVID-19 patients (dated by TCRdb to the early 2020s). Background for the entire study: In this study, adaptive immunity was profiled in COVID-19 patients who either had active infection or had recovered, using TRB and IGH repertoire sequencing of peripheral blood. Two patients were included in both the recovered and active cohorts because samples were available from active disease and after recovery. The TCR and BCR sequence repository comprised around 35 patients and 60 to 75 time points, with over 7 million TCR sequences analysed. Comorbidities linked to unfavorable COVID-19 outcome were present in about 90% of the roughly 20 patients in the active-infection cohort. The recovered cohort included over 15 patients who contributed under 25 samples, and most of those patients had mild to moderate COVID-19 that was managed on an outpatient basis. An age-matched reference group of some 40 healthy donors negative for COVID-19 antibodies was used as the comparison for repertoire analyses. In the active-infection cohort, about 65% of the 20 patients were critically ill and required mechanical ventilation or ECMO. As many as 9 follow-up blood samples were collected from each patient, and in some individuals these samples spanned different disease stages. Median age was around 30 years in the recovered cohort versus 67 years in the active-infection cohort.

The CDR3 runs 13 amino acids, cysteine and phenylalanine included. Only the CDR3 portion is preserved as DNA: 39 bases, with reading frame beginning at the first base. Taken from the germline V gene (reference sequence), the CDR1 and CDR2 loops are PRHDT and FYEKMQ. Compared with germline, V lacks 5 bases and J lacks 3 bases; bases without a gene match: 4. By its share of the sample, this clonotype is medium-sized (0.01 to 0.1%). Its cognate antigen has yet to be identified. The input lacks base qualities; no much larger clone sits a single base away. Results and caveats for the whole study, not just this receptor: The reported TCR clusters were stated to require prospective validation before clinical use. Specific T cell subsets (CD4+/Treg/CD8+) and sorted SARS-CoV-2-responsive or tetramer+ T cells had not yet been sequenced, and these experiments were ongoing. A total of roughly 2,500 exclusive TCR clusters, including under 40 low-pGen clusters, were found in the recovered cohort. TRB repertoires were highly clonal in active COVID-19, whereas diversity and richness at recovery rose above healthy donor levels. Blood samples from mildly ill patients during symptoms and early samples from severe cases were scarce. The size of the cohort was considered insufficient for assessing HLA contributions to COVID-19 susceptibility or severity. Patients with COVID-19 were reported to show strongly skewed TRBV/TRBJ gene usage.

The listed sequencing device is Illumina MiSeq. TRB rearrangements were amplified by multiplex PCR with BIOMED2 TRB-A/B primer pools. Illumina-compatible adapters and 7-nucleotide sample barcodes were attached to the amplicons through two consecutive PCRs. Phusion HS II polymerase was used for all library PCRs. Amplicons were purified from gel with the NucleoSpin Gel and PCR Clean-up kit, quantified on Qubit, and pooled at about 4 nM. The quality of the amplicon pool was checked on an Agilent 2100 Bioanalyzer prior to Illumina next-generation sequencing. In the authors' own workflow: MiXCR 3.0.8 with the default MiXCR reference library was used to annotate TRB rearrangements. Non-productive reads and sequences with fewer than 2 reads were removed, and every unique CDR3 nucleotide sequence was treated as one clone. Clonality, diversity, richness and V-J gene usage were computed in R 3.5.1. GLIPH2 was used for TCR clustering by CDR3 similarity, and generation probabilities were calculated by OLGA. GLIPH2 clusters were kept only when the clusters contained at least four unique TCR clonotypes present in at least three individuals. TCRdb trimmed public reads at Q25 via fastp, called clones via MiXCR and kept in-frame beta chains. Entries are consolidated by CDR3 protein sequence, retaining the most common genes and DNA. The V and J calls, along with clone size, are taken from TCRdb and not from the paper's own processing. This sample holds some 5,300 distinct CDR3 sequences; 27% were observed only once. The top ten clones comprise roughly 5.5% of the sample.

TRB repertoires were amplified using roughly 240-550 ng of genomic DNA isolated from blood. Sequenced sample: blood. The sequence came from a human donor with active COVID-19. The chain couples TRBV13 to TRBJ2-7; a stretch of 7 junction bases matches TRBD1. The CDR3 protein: CASSRNRGYEQYF. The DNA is TGTGCCAGCAGCCGGAACAGGGGCTACGAGCAGTACTTC.